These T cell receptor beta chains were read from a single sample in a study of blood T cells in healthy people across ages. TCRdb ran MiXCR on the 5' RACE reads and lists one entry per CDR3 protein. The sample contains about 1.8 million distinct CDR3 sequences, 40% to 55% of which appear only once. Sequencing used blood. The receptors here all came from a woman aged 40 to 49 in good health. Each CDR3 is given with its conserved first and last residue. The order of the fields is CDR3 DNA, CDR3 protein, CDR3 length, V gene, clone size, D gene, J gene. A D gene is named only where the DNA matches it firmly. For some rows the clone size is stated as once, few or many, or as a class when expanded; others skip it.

DNA: TGTGCCAGCAGCCCCGGGGTGAGCCCAGATACGCAGTATTTT; CDR3: CASSPGVSPDTQYF; length: 14; V: TRBV12-3/TRBV12-4; size: NA; D: NA; J: TRBJ2-3
DNA: TGTGCCAGCAGCCTTCAGATGTACCAAGAGATCCAGTACTTC; CDR3: CASSLQMYQEIQYF; length: 14; V: TRBV7-9; size: NA; D: NA; J: TRBJ2-5
DNA: TGTGCCAGCAGTCCCGCTCGTAGCCCGGATTACAATGAGCAGTTCTTC; CDR3: CASSPARSPDYNEQFF; length: 16; V: TRBV27; size: few; D: NA; J: TRBJ2-1
DNA: TGTGCCATCAGTACTGGACAAAGCACAGATACGCAGTATTTT; CDR3: CAISTGQSTDTQYF; length: 14; V: TRBV10-3; size: NA; D: NA; J: TRBJ2-3
DNA: TGTGCCAGCAGTTACTCGGGAGACTATTCACCCCTCCACTTT; CDR3: CASSYSGDYSPLHF; length: 14; V: TRBV6-5; size: NA; D: NA; J: TRBJ1-6
DNA: TGTGCCAGCAGTTATTCACAGGGGTTGAGTGGCTACACCTTC; CDR3: CASSYSQGLSGYTF; length: 14; V: TRBV6-5; size: NA; D: TRBD1; J: TRBJ1-2
DNA: TGCAGTGCTAGGACTCAAGGAAGAACAGATACGCAGTATTTT; CDR3: CSARTQGRTDTQYF; length: 14; V: TRBV20-1; size: NA; D: NA; J: TRBJ2-3
DNA: TGTGCCAGCAGTTACGTTTCCCAGGTGGGCGGCTACACCTTC; CDR3: CASSYVSQVGGYTF; length: 14; V: TRBV6-5; size: few; D: NA; J: TRBJ1-2
DNA: TGCAGCGTCCTAATCCGGGACAGGGGGGACAATGAGCAGTTCTTC; CDR3: CSVLIRDRGDNEQFF; length: 15; V: TRBV29-1; size: few; D: TRBD1; J: TRBJ2-1
DNA: TGTGCCAGCAGCCCCCCACGGGCTAGCGGCTACAATGAGCAGTACTTC; CDR3: CASSPPRASGYNEQYF; length: 16; V: TRBV7-9; size: NA; D: TRBD2; J: TRBJ2-7
DNA: TGTGCCAGCAGCAGCACCTCCGCCGGGACAGGGGGGTCCAAAAACATTCAGTACTTC; CDR3: CASSSTSAGTGGSKNIQYF; length: 19; V: TRBV7-2; size: once; D: TRBD1; J: TRBJ2-4
DNA: TGTGCCAGCAGCCACGGGTTTTCGGGCACTGAAGCTTTCTTT; CDR3: CASSHGFSGTEAFF; length: 14; V: TRBV7-9; size: NA; D: NA; J: TRBJ1-1
DNA: TGTGCCAGCAGACGCGCGGGGGGGACTTCTGGGGAGCTGTTTTTT; CDR3: CASRRAGGTSGELFF; length: 15; V: TRBV6-5; size: once; D: TRBD2; J: TRBJ2-2
DNA: TGTGCCAGCTGCCAGGGACGCCAGGATACGCAGTATTTT; CDR3: CASCQGRQDTQYF; length: 13; V: TRBV28; size: once; D: NA; J: TRBJ2-3
DNA: TGCAGTGCTATTAGCGGGGAGCTGTTTTTT; CDR3: CSAISGELFF; length: 10; V: TRBV20-1; size: few; D: NA; J: TRBJ2-2
DNA: TGTGCCAGCAGTTCCGGGGACAGGGTACCCTACGAGCAGTACTTC; CDR3: CASSSGDRVPYEQYF; length: 15; V: TRBV6-2/TRBV6-3; size: NA; D: TRBD1; J: TRBJ2-7
DNA: TGTGCCAGCAGTAAACAGGGGTCAATCTACGAGCAGTACTTC; CDR3: CASSKQGSIYEQYF; length: 14; V: TRBV6-2/TRBV6-3; size: NA; D: TRBD1; J: TRBJ2-7
DNA: TGTGCCAGCAGCCCCGAACTAGCGGGGGCCGACATTCAGTACTTC; CDR3: CASSPELAGADIQYF; length: 15; V: TRBV7-2; size: NA; D: TRBD2; J: TRBJ2-4
DNA: TGCAGTGCTAGAGGTCGGGGGACCCCCTACGAGCAGTACTTC; CDR3: CSARGRGTPYEQYF; length: 14; V: TRBV20-1; size: NA; D: NA; J: TRBJ2-7
DNA: TGCGCCAGCAGCTTGTCGTTCCACAATGAGCAGTTCTTC; CDR3: CASSLSFHNEQFF; length: 13; V: TRBV5-1; size: NA; D: NA; J: TRBJ2-1
DNA: TGTGCCAGCAGTTATGACGGACCAAATGAAAAACTGTTTTTT; CDR3: CASSYDGPNEKLFF; length: 14; V: TRBV6-5; size: NA; D: NA; J: TRBJ1-4
DNA: TGCGCCAGCAGCCCTGGGGAACCATCTGCTGGCTACACCTTC; CDR3: CASSPGEPSAGYTF; length: 14; V: TRBV5-1; size: few; D: NA; J: TRBJ1-2
DNA: TGTGCCAGCAGCTTAGTACTACCCCGATGGGATACGCAGTATTTT; CDR3: CASSLVLPRWDTQYF; length: 15; V: TRBV7-4; size: few; D: NA; J: TRBJ2-3
DNA: TGTGCCAGCAGCGAGTATCAGGGATATGAGCAGTACTTC; CDR3: CASSEYQGYEQYF; length: 13; V: TRBV9; size: NA; D: NA; J: TRBJ2-4
DNA: TGTGCCAGCAGCTTAGTGTTTTTGGATACGCAGTATTTT; CDR3: CASSLVFLDTQYF; length: 13; V: TRBV7-2; size: NA; D: NA; J: TRBJ2-3
DNA: TGTGCCAGCAGCCCGACCATCGGGGAGCTGTTTTTT; CDR3: CASSPTIGELFF; length: 12; V: TRBV28; size: NA; D: NA; J: TRBJ2-2
DNA: TGTGCCAGCAGTCAGGGGTTGGTCGGCACTGAAGCTTTCTTT; CDR3: CASSQGLVGTEAFF; length: 14; V: TRBV6-2/TRBV6-3; size: NA; D: NA; J: TRBJ1-1
DNA: TGCAGTGCTTGGGACAGGGCAGAGACCCAGTACTTC; CDR3: CSAWDRAETQYF; length: 12; V: TRBV20-1; size: few; D: TRBD1; J: TRBJ2-5
DNA: TGCAGCGTTGAGTGGAGACTGAACACTGAAGCTTTCTTT; CDR3: CSVEWRLNTEAFF; length: 13; V: TRBV29-1; size: once; D: NA; J: TRBJ1-1
DNA: TGTGCCAGCAGCCCCCGGGGGATGACAGGGTGGGCCAAAAACATTCAGTACTTC; CDR3: CASSPRGMTGWAKNIQYF; length: 18; V: TRBV7-2; size: few; D: NA; J: TRBJ2-4